The TCR beta chain under discussion was sequenced for a study of CD8 T cells in Susac syndrome. Study results and caveats: The study conceded that relatively few individuals underwent its TCR sequencing and HLA analysis.

V shed 5 bases and J 0 bases; nucleotides not matched to a gene: 7. CDR1 and CDR2 (germline): SGHDN, FVKESK. CDR3 length: 15 residues. The authors reverse transcribed roughly 0.5 to 1 ug RNA with random hexamers. The immunoSEQ assay covered 54 Vbeta and 13 Jbeta segments for CDR3. Each CDR3 protein gets one entry after TCRdb re-called the immunoSEQ multiplex PCR reads with MiXCR. The profile covers 130,000 or so distinct CDR3 sequences, with 85% to 95% appearing a single time and 0.095% to 0.14% taken by the ten largest. Comments on this clonotype: The antigen remains undetermined.

This receptor was obtained from a human donor with multiple sclerosis. The chain has TRBV14 and TRBJ2-7; 7 bases agree with TRBD2. Sequencing input: CD4+ T cells from PBMCs. The CDR3 protein is CASSRNSGISYEQYF. The CDR3 DNA reads TGTGCCAGCAGCAGAAACAGCGGGATCTCCTACGAGCAGTACTTC.